This T cell receptor (beta chain) emerged from a study of shared clonotypes between healthy human individuals. General study findings and limits: The study generally estimated greater richness for naive than memory subsets.

As defined, naive CD8 cells were CD45RO-negative and positively selected for CCR7, with terminally differentiated effector memory CD45RA+ cells excluded. Profiled with immunoSEQ multiplex PCR; TCRdb holds only in-frame clones, not every one. The table records 2 million to 2.5 million clones, about 95% of them present only once. CDR3 length equals 17 residues. J lost 0 bases, V lost 10 bases, and 8 bases had no gene match. Germline V gene data show CDR1 as SNHLY and CDR2 as FYNNEI. As concerns this clone: Its antigen is as yet unknown.

This TCR came from a man aged 18-30 years in good health. Sequencing was carried out using naive CD8+ T cells sorted from blood. The J gene is TRBJ2-3, the V gene TRBV2; 15 nucleotides match TRBD2. The CDR3 loop is CATAGTSGGPSTDTQYF. CDR3 in DNA: TGTGCCACCGCCGGGACTAGCGGGGGGCCTAGCACAGATACGCAGTATTTT.